The 14 T cell receptor beta chains below all came from one sample that was sequenced in a study of cytomegalovirus exposure and HLA in healthy donors (dated by TCRdb to 2016 to 2017). Library construction relied on the immunoSEQ multiplex PCR assay. The multiplex PCR relied on a mix of 60 forward primers for TCR Vbeta segments and 13 reverse primers for TCR Jbeta segments. TCRdb carries this immuneACCESS record with in-frame sequences only. Its versions omit some clonotypes, under half of them owing to an unresolved V gene in the studies checked, with the rest unexplained. For this sample the table gives some 200,000 clones, of which about four fifths were detected only once. Jointly, the top ten make up under 3% of the sample. Source material: PBMCs. These receptor sequences come from a woman aged 45-65 years in good health and CMV-seronegative.

The rearrangement joins TRBV28 to TRBJ1-5, with D perhaps matching TRBD1 (5 bases). The CDR3 runs to 15 residues. Deletions cut 3 bases from V and 2 bases from J, with 11 bases between. Germline assignment: CDR1 MDHEN and CDR2 SYDVKM. CDR3 DNA sequence: TGTGCCAGCAGTTTTGGCAGGGCCCGCAATCAGCCCCAGCATTTT. It translates to CASSFGRARNQPQHF.

The sample holds one count of this clone. The chain employs TRBV7-6 and TRBJ1-6; D is uncertain. CDR3 length: 14 amino acids. The V end was cut by 4 bases, the J end by 3 bases, with 7 bases between. Germline CDR1 and CDR2: SGHVS and FNYEAQ. As DNA, the CDR3 is TGTGCCAGCAGCTCCACAAACTATAATTCACCCCTCCACTTT. Encoded protein: CASSSTNYNSPLHF.

This chain links TRBV23-1 with TRBJ1-5, with D tentatively TRBD1 (6 bases). TRBV23-1 is an ORF, and what it does is uncertain. The length of the CDR3 is 16 residues. V was trimmed by 2 bases and J by 5 bases, leaving 16 bases between them. CDR3 in amino acids: CASSQGGRSYYQPQHF. CDR3 nucleotides: TGCGCCAGCAGTCAAGGGGGCCGATCTTACTATCAGCCCCAGCATTTT.

CDR3 residues: CASSQGSSYEQYF. The DNA of the CDR3 is TGCGCCAGCAGTCAAGGCAGCTCCTACGAGCAGTACTTC. The V gene is TRBV23-1, the J gene TRBJ2-7; D not resolved. TRBV23-1 is noted as an ORF with a role that remains uncertain. There are 13 residues in the CDR3. V lost 2 bases and J 0 bases, leaving 5 bases between the germline ends.

The V gene is TRBV6-1, the J gene TRBJ1-1; TRBD1 is a possible D gene (5 bases). Trimming removed 4 bases from V and 5 bases from J, with 23 bases in between. This CDR3 comprises 17 residues. Germline V gene data show CDR1 as MNHNS and CDR2 as SASEGT. In nucleotides, the CDR3 is TGTGCCAGCAGTGTGGCGAAACCGGGGACTTCCTGGACTGAAGCTTTCTTT. Protein product: CASSVAKPGTSWTEAFF.

The V gene is TRBV9, the J gene TRBJ2-5, with TRBD2 identical over 15 bases. The J call may not be correct, given that the DNA end is closer to TRBJ2-7. The CDR3 spans 22 residues. Germline V gene data show CDR1 as SGDLS and CDR2 as YYNGEE. CDR3 in amino acids: CASSQLYNPGTSGGNSFDEQYF. CDR3 in DNA: TGTGCCAGCAGCCAACTCTACAACCCGGGGACTAGCGGGGGGAATTCGTTCGACGAGCAGTACTTC.

This chain uses TRBV7-8 with TRBJ1-2, with TRBD1 identical over 9 bases. The CDR3 length is 13 residues. CDR1 is SGHVS and CDR2 is FQNEAQ in the germline V gene. Unmatched junction bases numbered 4, after V lost 5 bases and J lost 6 bases. The CDR3 loop reads CASSLGQGNGYTF. Written as DNA, the CDR3 is TGTGCCAGCAGCCTTGGACAGGGGAATGGCTACACCTTC.

The chain joins TRBV6-5 to TRBJ2-3, with 7 bases lining up with TRBD2. Germline trimming cut 2 bases from V and 3 bases from J; bases unmatched to any gene: 8. CDR1 and CDR2 (germline): MNHEY, SVGAGI. The CDR3 runs to 16 residues. The CDR3 region is CASSYRFYGGTDTQYF. CDR3 sequence (DNA): TGTGCCAGCAGTTACAGATTCTACGGGGGGACAGATACGCAGTATTTT.

Note on this clone: Within the sample, other DNA sequences also encode this same CDR3. This sequence joins TRBV18 and TRBJ2-3; D gene unclear. CDR3 length equals 13 residues. V shed 3 bases and J shed 3 bases, with 7 bases lying between them. Germline V gives CDR1 KGHSH, CDR2 LQKENI. As DNA, the CDR3 is TGTGCCAGCTCACCGCGCGGAACAGATACGCAGTATTTT. This codes for CASSPRGTDTQYF.

The J gene is TRBJ2-7, the V gene TRBV7-2; weak D call: TRBD1 (6 bases). The germline V and J ends were trimmed by 4 bases and 5 bases, with 15 bases remaining between them. There are 14 residues in the CDR3. Germline CDR1 reads SGHTA; CDR2 reads FQGNSA. The CDR3 here is CASSSGVAQDEQYF. The CDR3 DNA follows: TGTGCCAGCAGCTCAGGGGTGGCTCAAGACGAGCAGTACTTC.

V and J are TRBV28 and TRBJ2-7; the D gene is possibly TRBD2 (6 bases). The CDR3 runs to 14 residues. Germline V gene data show CDR1 as MDHEN and CDR2 as SYDVKM. The V end lost 7 bases, the J end lost 2 bases, and 15 bases lay between the germline ends. The CDR3 DNA is TGTGCCAGCACCTTGTCGGGAGAGCCCTACGAGCAGTACTTC. It yields the protein CASTLSGEPYEQYF.

The chain joins TRBV10-2 to TRBJ1-2; D is perhaps TRBD1 (5 bases). This CDR3 is 13 amino acids long. Trimming stripped 4 bases from V and 6 bases from J, with 12 bases between. Per the germline V gene, CDR1 is WSHSY and CDR2 is SAAADI. The CDR3 nucleotides read TGCGCCAGCAGTGGACCAACCAGGGATGGCTACACCTTC. This gives the protein CASSGPTRDGYTF.

The chain joins TRBV18 to TRBJ2-3; 7 bases map to TRBD2. The V gene end was trimmed by 4 bases and the J gene end by 0 bases; junction bases not matched to a gene: 7. The CDR3 has 16 amino acids. Germline V gene sequence: CDR1 KGHSH, CDR2 LQKENI. CDR3 nucleotides: TGTGCCAGCTCACTCCATAGCGGGTCTAGCACAGATACGCAGTATTTT. It is translated as CASSLHSGSSTDTQYF.

A few counts support this clone. The rearrangement uses TRBV30 and TRBJ2-2; 8 bases align to TRBD2. The CDR3 is made up of 14 amino acids. Germline values: CDR1 GTSNPN, CDR2 SVGIG (reference sequence). Germline trimming cut 8 bases from V and 1 base from J; bases unmatched to any gene: 6. CDR3 amino acids: CARKLAGNTGELFF. CDR3 nucleotides: TGTGCCAGGAAGCTAGCGGGGAACACCGGGGAGCTGTTTTTT.